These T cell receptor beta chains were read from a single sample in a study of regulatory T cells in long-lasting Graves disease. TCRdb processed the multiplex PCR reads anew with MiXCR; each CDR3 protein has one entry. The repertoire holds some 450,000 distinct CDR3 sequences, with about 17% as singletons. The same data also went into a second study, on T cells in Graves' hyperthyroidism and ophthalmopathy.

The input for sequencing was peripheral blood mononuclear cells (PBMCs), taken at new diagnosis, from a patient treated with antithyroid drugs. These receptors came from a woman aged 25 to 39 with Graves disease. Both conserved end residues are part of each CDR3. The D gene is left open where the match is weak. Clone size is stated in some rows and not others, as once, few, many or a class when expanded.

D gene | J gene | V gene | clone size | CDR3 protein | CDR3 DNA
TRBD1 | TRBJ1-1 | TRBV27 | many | CASSLDRGPVSSNTEAFF | TGTGCCAGCAGTCTAGACAGGGGCCCCGTATCCTCCAACACTGAAGCTTTCTTT
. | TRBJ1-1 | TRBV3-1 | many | CASSQRGDTEAFF | TGTGCCAGCAGCCAAAGGGGGGACACTGAAGCTTTCTTT
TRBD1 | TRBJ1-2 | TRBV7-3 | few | CASSPAAQGHGYGYTF | TGTGCCAGCAGCCCCGCGGCACAGGGGCATGGCTATGGCTACACCTTC
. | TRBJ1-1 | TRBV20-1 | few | CSARDGTGHTEAFF | TGCAGTGCTAGAGACGGAACAGGGCACACTGAAGCTTTCTTT
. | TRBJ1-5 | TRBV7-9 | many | CASSLSGSLGQPQHF | TGTGCCAGCAGCTTATCAGGATCGCTCGGGCAGCCCCAGCATTTT
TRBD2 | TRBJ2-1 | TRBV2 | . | CATPRLAGVTNEQFF | TGTGCCACCCCCCGACTAGCGGGAGTGACCAATGAGCAGTTCTTC
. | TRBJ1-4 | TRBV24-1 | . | CATSGDAEKLFF | TGTGCCACCAGTGGTGATGCAGAAAAACTGTTTTTT
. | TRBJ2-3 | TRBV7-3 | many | CASSLRLAADTQYF | TGTGCCAGCAGCTTGCGGCTAGCCGCAGATACGCAGTATTTT
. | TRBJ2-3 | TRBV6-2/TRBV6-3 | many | CASSWGPITDTQYF | TGTGCCAGCAGTTGGGGACCAATCACAGATACGCAGTATTTT
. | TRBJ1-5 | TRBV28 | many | CASSLSGGWGRPQHF | TGTGCCAGCAGTTTATCGGGGGGGTGGGGAAGGCCCCAGCATTTT
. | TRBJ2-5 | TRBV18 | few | CASSPDSRQEAQYF | TGTGCCAGCTCACCCGACAGCCGCCAAGAGGCCCAGTACTTC
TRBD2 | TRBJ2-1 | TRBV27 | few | CASTHTSGRIPPHEQFF | TGTGCCAGCACCCACACTAGCGGGAGGATCCCCCCACATGAGCAGTTCTTC
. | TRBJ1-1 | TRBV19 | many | CASSLTGLDTEAFF | TGTGCCAGTAGTTTGACAGGTTTGGACACTGAAGCTTTCTTT
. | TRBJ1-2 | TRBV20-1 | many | CSARDHTGSYGYTF | TGCAGTGCTAGAGACCACACAGGTTCCTATGGCTACACCTTC
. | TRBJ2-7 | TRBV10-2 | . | CASRDAYEQYF | TGCGCCAGCAGGGACGCCTACGAGCAGTACTTC
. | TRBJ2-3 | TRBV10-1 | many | CASSEGERGSDTQYF | TGCGCCAGCAGTGAGGGCGAACGAGGGTCAGATACGCAGTATTTT
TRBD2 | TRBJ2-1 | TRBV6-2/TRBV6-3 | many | CASSSGTSGYNEQFF | TGTGCCAGCAGTTCCGGGACTAGCGGTTACAATGAGCAGTTCTTC
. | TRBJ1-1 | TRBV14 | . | CASSQEIGAGQALF | TGTGCCAGCAGCCAAGAAATTGGGGCAGGCCAAGCTCTCTTT
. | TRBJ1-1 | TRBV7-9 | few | CASTAGWYTEAFF | TGTGCCAGCACGGCAGGGTGGTACACTGAAGCTTTCTTT
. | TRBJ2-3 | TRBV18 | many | CASSPRTNWGSTDTQYF | TGTGCCAGCTCACCCCGGACAAACTGGGGTAGCACAGATACGCAGTATTTT
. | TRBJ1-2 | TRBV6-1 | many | CASSHGIVNGYTF | TGTGCCAGCAGCCACGGCATCGTTAATGGCTACACCTTC
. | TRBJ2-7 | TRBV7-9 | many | CASSLGLVSREQYF | TGTGCCAGCAGCTTAGGCCTAGTGAGCAGAGAGCAGTACTTC
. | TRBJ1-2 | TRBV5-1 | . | CASSLAYISGSSTF | TGCGCCAGCAGCTTGGCCTACATCTCGGGAAGCTCCACCTTC
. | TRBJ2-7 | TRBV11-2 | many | CASSFQGYYEQYF | TGTGCCAGCAGCTTCCAGGGGTACTACGAGCAGTACTTC
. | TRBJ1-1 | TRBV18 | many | CASSPGVSGTEAFF | TGTGCCAGCTCACCCGGGGTTTCCGGCACTGAAGCTTTCTTT
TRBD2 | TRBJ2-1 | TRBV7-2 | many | CASSPSSGDEQFF | TGTGCCAGCAGCCCCTCTAGCGGGGATGAGCAGTTCTTC
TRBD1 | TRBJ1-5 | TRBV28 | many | CASSLVLSGTGGSQPQHF | TGTGCCAGCAGTTTGGTCCTCTCGGGGACAGGGGGTTCTCAGCCCCAGCATTTT
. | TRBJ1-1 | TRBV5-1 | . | CASSLNAHSNTEAFF | TGCGCCAGCAGCTTGAATGCACACTCGAACACTGAAGCTTTCTTT
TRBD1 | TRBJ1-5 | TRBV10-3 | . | CAISKKGTETGQPQHF | TGTGCCATCAGTAAGAAAGGGACAGAGACCGGCCAGCCCCAGCATTTT
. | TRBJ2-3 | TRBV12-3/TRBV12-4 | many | CASSLVPGTDTQYF | TGTGCCAGCAGTTTAGTGCCAGGCACAGATACGCAGTATTTT